One T cell receptor beta chain is described in this entry. Its antigen remains unknown. The sample is drawn from a study of cytomegalovirus exposure and HLA in healthy donors. Points from the study as a whole: In a later analysis, at a false discovery rate of 0.05, 15,000 to 20,000 TCR beta sequences matched HLA alleles. A later analysis reportedly found that, within productive TCRs, an Asian-associated ancestry cluster had fewer N-insertions than the mean observed across the approximately 600 donors. The authors assumed roughly uniform sequencing depth across donors for presence/absence analyses.

13 Jbeta primers and 60 Vbeta primers were used for the PCR. Per the original data handling: An analysis that came later counted some 85 million unique TCR beta chains, around 12 million shared. Sequencing was performed with immunoSEQ multiplex PCR; in TCRdb, only in-frame clones are kept and a portion is missing. That table gives V, J and clone size, and the DNA gave D and trimming. The sample comprises roughly 200,000 clones, 75% to 85% of which are singletons, and under 0.75% rests with the top ten. Germline V gene data show CDR1 as MDHEN and CDR2 as SYDVKM. The V end lost 8 bases, the J end lost 4 bases, and 21 bases lay between the germline ends. This CDR3 spans 15 amino acids.

The receptor comes from a boy under 18 in good health and CMV-seronegative. The V and J genes are TRBV28 and TRBJ2-7; possibly TRBD2 for D (7 bases). The source material was PBMCs. The CDR3: CASSRGASGVYEQYF. CDR3 coding DNA: TGTGCCAGCTCCAGGGGTGCTAGCGGAGTTTACGAGCAGTACTTC.